The 10 T cell receptor beta chains presented below share a single source sample, sequenced in a study of Ad26.COV2.S vaccination and SARS-CoV-2 variants. Sequencing was performed with immunoSEQ multiplex PCR; in TCRdb, only in-frame clones are kept and a portion is missing. The sample has around 300,000 clones; 88% are singletons. Treatment indicated: some 20 received Ad26.COV2.S at low or high dose, single or two shots; about 5 received placebo; per-sample allocation not given. After the first vaccine or placebo injection, samples were drawn on day 63. The material sequenced was peripheral blood, taken in a trial of Ad26.COV2.S vaccine versus placebo. The receptors originated from a person aged 18-65 years who received the Ad26.COV2.S COVID-19 vaccine or a placebo.

V gene TRBV2 combines with J gene TRBJ2-2; D is undetermined. V shed 4 bases and J shed 3 bases, with 6 bases lying between them. The CDR3 consists of 13 residues. Germline-derived CDR1 and CDR2 are SNHLY and FYNNEI. DNA of the CDR3: TGTGCCAGCAGTGTTAAGGACACCGGGGAGCTGTTTTTT. Encoded protein: CASSVKDTGELFF.

The CDR3 is CASSQEVGGRAPPLSGANVLTF. CDR3 DNA sequence: TGTGCCAGCAGCCAAGAAGTTGGTGGCAGGGCACCGCCTCTCTCTGGGGCCAACGTCCTGACTTTC. The chain combines TRBV3-1 (or the pseudogene TRBV3-2) with TRBJ2-6, with a weak D call TRBD1 (5 bases). Germline CDR1 LGHDT, CDR2 YNNKEL (reference sequence). With 0 bases removed from V and 0 bases from J, the gap between germline ends came to 24 bases. The CDR3 consists of 22 residues.

V is TRBV5-4 and J is TRBJ2-2; TRBD1 matches 8 bases. The germline gives CDR1 SGHNT, CDR2 YYREEE (reference sequence). The length of the CDR3 is 15 residues. The V segment lost 0 bases and the J segment 7 bases; nucleotides outside the gene matches: 5. This chain's CDR3 is CASSLGTGSDGELFF. For the CDR3, the DNA is TGTGCCAGCAGCTTGGGGACAGGGTCGGACGGGGAGCTGTTTTTT.

The chain employs TRBV19 and TRBJ2-4; 9 nucleotides match TRBD1. The CDR3 loop spans 15 amino acids. Trimming cost V 5 bases and J 0 bases; bases outside gene matches: 2. The V gene's germline CDR1 is LNHDA and CDR2 SQIVND (reference sequence). The CDR3 DNA reads TGTGCCAGTAGTGACAGGGGGACAGCCAAAAACATTCAGTACTTC. Amino acid sequence: CASSDRGTAKNIQYF.

A few counts support this clone. The rearrangement uses TRBV7-3 and TRBJ1-3; 9 positions match TRBD1. The CDR3 extends over 15 amino acids. Germline V gene data show CDR1 as SGHTA and CDR2 as FQGTGA. The trim removed 4 bases at V and 4 bases at J, leaving 5 bases unmatched. The CDR3 loop is CASSSGTGLGNTIYF. The CDR3, as DNA: TGTGCCAGCAGCTCCGGGACAGGGCTCGGAAACACCATATATTTT.

The rearrangement joins TRBV12-5 to TRBJ2-7, with 8 bases aligning to TRBD2. The V and J ends lost 5 bases and 6 bases, in that order; junction bases with no gene match: 6. Germline V gene sequence: CDR1 LGHNT, CDR2 FRNRAP. The CDR3 contains 13 residues. The CDR3 is CASGPARGGEQYF. CDR3 nucleotides: TGTGCTAGTGGTCCCGCTCGGGGGGGCGAGCAGTACTTC.

The chain employs TRBV28 and TRBJ2-7; no reliable D call. The CDR3 runs to 13 residues. The germline V gene has CDR1 MDHEN and CDR2 SYDVKM. Trimming removed 2 bases from V and 3 bases from J, with 8 bases in between. In DNA, the CDR3 is TGTGCCAGCAGTTTAGGTCCAAACTACGAGCAGTACTTC. Translation gives CASSLGPNYEQYF.

The rearrangement uses TRBV20-1 and TRBJ2-7; D gene ambiguous. Looked up from germline, CDR1 is DFQATT and CDR2 is SNEGSKA (reference sequence). V lost 3 bases, J lost 0 bases, and 9 bases lay in between. This CDR3 is built from 13 residues. The CDR3 reads CSASSGSSYEQYF. The CDR3, as DNA: TGCAGTGCTAGTTCCGGAAGCTCCTACGAGCAGTACTTC.

The chain joins TRBV4-1 to TRBJ2-5; D not resolved. Germline V gives CDR1 MGHRA, CDR2 YSYEKL. Trimming pared 1 base from V and 5 bases from J, leaving 8 bases between. This CDR3 region has 13 residues. The DNA for the CDR3 is TGCGCCAGCAGCCAAGTTACAGTGGAGACCCAGTACTTC. It encodes CASSQVTVETQYF.

The rearrangement joins TRBV9 to TRBJ2-1; 7 positions agree with TRBD2. The CDR3 runs to 15 residues. Germline assignment: CDR1 SGDLS and CDR2 YYNGEE. The junction had 3 bases not matched to a gene; V was cut back by 0 bases and J by 3 bases. The CDR3 is CASSVGGLHYNEQFF. The DNA for the CDR3 is TGTGCCAGCAGCGTAGGGGGACTACACTACAATGAGCAGTTCTTC.